What follows is one T cell receptor beta chain and its context. Its specificity is unknown. The CDR3 spans 17 residues. V shed 4 bases and J 3 bases; nucleotides not matched to a gene: 9. Germline lookup yields CDR1 SGHKS and CDR2 YYEKEE (reference sequence). This sample is part of a study of cytomegalovirus exposure and HLA in healthy donors. Whole-study results and caveats: Associated with cytomegalovirus, according to the listing, were 150 to 200 TCR beta chains. Subsequent analysis found a tendency for first-cohort TCR clusters to co-occur within the approximately 130 validation repertoires. Most TCR sequences were seen very rarely across donors, but some public TCRs occurred in many. Under in vitro conditions, a few CMV-associated chains were confirmed as specific for CMV antigens.

Produced via immunoSEQ multiplex PCR; TCRdb's table is partial and in-frame only. The table has about 54,000 clones, more than 70% seen once. The sequence came from a woman aged 18-29 years in good health and CMV-seropositive. The J gene is TRBJ1-4, the V gene TRBV5-5; 10 nucleotides line up with TRBD1. The sample consisted of PBMCs. CDR3 bases: TGTGCCAGCAGCAAGGGACAGGGGAGGAAAGCTAATGAAAAACTGTTTTTT. The encoded protein is CASSKGQGRKANEKLFF.